Listed here are 8 T cell receptor beta chains from one sample, sequenced in a study of tumor-infiltrating lymphocytes in glioblastoma multiforme. Three nested ARM-PCR rounds with V-beta and C-beta primers built TCRB libraries. From the multiplex PCR reads, TCRdb called clonotypes with MiXCR, one entry per CDR3 protein. The data hold 15,000 to 20,000 distinct CDR3 sequences, with around 68% observed a single time. Sequencing was done on a sample of peripheral blood. The receptors come from a male donor with glioblastoma.

This clonotype occurred many times. DNA for the CDR3: TGCAGCGTTGCTGAACAGCCGAGGACTGAAGCTTTCTTT. Translating it yields CSVAEQPRTEAFF. The chain joins TRBV29-1 to TRBJ1-1; the D is unclear. The V gene's germline CDR1 is SQVTM and CDR2 ANQGSEA. The germline V and J ends were trimmed by 4 bases and 5 bases, with 14 bases remaining between them. The CDR3 runs 13 residues.

Note on this clonotype: The missing conserved phenylalanine or tryptophan at the end of this CDR3 makes a read error likely. The DNA is left out, because the CDR3 cannot be placed on it with certainty; the CDR3 is given as TCRdb lists it. The V call is TRBV11-2, the J call TRBJ2-1; TRBD1 was called by the table and not checked on the DNA. CDR1 is SGHAT and CDR2 is FQNNGV in the germline V gene. The CDR3 contains 13 residues when both ends are counted. CDR3 protein: CARSSDRGNEQLS.

The V call is TRBV20-1, the J call TRBJ2-7; 8 bases line up with TRBD2. V lost 3 bases and J lost 4; bases outside the gene matches: 14. CDR1 DFQATT and CDR2 SNEGSKA come from the germline V gene (reference sequence). This CDR3 spans 16 amino acids. The CDR3 reads CSARVGLVRKSYEQYF. The CDR3 bases are TGCAGTGCTAGGGTGGGACTAGTGAGGAAGTCATACGAGCAGTACTTC.

Points on this clonotype: One end of the junction is discordant with germline, which a read error may explain. The CDR3 DNA reads TGTGTCAGCAGCTTAGTGCAGGGGCACACCGGGGACCTGTTTTTT. Translated: CVSSLVQGHTGDLFF. V is TRBV11-2 and J is TRBJ2-2; weak D call: TRBD1 (6 bases). Germline V CDR1 and CDR2: SGHAT, FQNNGV. The CDR3 is made up of 15 amino acids.

Turning to this clonotype: Germline and junction disagree at one end, which may indicate a read error. This chain links TRBV6-6 with TRBJ2-7; D possibly corresponds to TRBD1 (6 bases). The CDR3 loop spans 15 amino acids. Germline V gives CDR1 MNHNY, CDR2 SVGAGI (reference sequence). CDR3 loop: CAGSYEQGSFGEQYF. CDR3 coding DNA: TGTGCCGGCAGTTACGAACAGGGTTCTTTCGGGGAGCAGTACTTC.

Worth noting for this clonotype: Just one base apart from a much larger clone, this may be a read error. The DNA for the CDR3 is TGCGCCAGCAGCACTCAATCCCGGACGGAATTTAATGAAAAACTGTTTTTT. Translating it yields CASSTQSRTEFNEKLFF. J is TRBJ1-4 and V is TRBV5-1, with no clear D. CDR1 and CDR2 from the germline V gene are SGHRS and YFSETQ. This CDR3 is 17 amino acids long. Trimming took 4 bases from V and 4 from J, leaving 20 bases between them.

Details on this clonotype: At one end the junction does not follow the germline gene, possibly because of a read error. The V gene is TRBV11-2, the J gene TRBJ1-3; D uncertain. This CDR3 is built from 15 residues. Germline CDR1 is SGHAT and CDR2 is FQNNGV. The CDR3 nucleotides read TGTGCCAGCGGCTTAGCCCCCTACTCTGGAAATACCACATATTTT. Translating gives CASGLAPYSGNTTYF.

The rearrangement joins TRBV12-3 or TRBV12-4 to TRBJ2-1, with no clear D. The ends were cut back, 7 bases at V and 0 bases at J, with 10 bases in the middle. The length of the CDR3 is 14 residues. CDR3 residues: CASNLGSSYNEQFF. CDR3 nucleotides: TGTGCCAGCAACCTCGGCAGCTCCTACAATGAGCAGTTCTTC.